This section outlines one T cell receptor (beta chain) sequence together with its context. For recovered donors of Cohort 3, there were two negative PCRs, clearance, or symptom resolution. This entry belongs to a study of blood T cell repertoires in COVID-19. About the study: Specimens from acute and convalescent COVID-19 originated in the United States, Italy and Spain.

Source study methods: Nucleated cell number was recorded as an estimate derived from reference gene primer amplification. Repertoires were generated with immunoSEQ multiplex PCR, while TCRdb's copy carries only in-frame clones and drops some. V and J calls and clone size are as listed in that table; D and trimming were resolved from the DNA. Of fewer than 300,000 clones detected, 75% to 95% appear once; the ten largest clones hold 0.95% to 1.2%. The CDR3 contains 15 residues. V shed 1 base and J shed 2 bases, with 11 bases lying between them. Germline loops: CDR1 MDHEN, CDR2 SYDVKM. The specimen sequenced was PBMCs or T cells enriched from blood (not recorded which). The clonotype was recovered from a woman in her twenties or thirties who had recovered from COVID-19. The chain links TRBV28 to TRBJ1-2, with a weak D call TRBD1 (6 bases). CDR3 nucleotides: TGTGCCAGCAGTTTATTTGGACAGTCCAACTATGGCTACACCTTC. It is translated as CASSLFGQSNYGYTF.